This TCR beta chain was documented in a study of cytomegalovirus exposure and HLA in healthy donors. General study results and limits: The listing of 150 to 200 TCR beta chains classed them as cytomegalovirus-associated. The study carried out a later analysis of TCR beta sequences. It associated some 18,000 of them with specific HLA alleles at a false discovery rate of 0.05.

The PCR ran on 60 Vbeta and 13 Jbeta primers. TCRdb's copy holds only in-frame clones and misses some; the assay was immunoSEQ multiplex PCR. With around 40,000 clones in the sample, the ten largest clones hold around 10%. To note about this clone: No antigen is known for it.

This clonotype was obtained from a middle-aged man in good health and CMV-seropositive. The specimen was PBMCs.

The CDR3 DNA is TGTGCCAGCAGTTTTAATACAGGGGGTATTAGCTACACCTTC. This codes for CASSFNTGGISYTF. The V gene is TRBV7-2, the J gene TRBJ1-2, with 8 bases matching TRBD1. Germline CDR1 reads SGHTA; CDR2 reads FQGNSA. V shed 6 bases and J 9 bases; nucleotides not matched to a gene: 12. This CDR3 has 14 residues.